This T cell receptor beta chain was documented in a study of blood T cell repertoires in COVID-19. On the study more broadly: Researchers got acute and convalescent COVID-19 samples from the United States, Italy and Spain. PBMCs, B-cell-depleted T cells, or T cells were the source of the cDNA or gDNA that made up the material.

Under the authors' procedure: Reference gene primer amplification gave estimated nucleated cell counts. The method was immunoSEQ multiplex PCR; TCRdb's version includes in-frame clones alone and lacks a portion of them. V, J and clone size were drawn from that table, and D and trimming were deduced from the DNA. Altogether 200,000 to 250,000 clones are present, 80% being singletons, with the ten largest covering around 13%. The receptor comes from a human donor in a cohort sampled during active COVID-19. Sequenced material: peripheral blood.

The CDR3 coding sequence is TGCGCCAGCAGCTTGTACTACAGGGAGACCGGGGAGCTGTTTTTT. Translating gives CASSLYYRETGELFF. The V and J genes are TRBV5-1 and TRBJ2-2; TRBD1 might be the D (6 bases). Germline CDR1 SGHRS, CDR2 YFSETQ. V shed 1 base and J shed 5 bases, with 12 bases lying between them. The CDR3 spans 15 residues.